This entry features one TCR beta chain sequence. This table comes from immunoSEQ multiplex PCR, and its TCRdb copy is limited to in-frame clones, with some not included. This sample has some 350,000 clones; 89% occur once, and the top ten carry around 3%. Followed longitudinally, the Seattle patients had been enrolled during active infection. These data originate in a study of blood T cell repertoires in COVID-19. Overall study context: Italy, Spain and the United States were the sources of the convalescent and acute COVID-19 samples. PBMCs, B-cell-depleted T cells, or T cells were the source of the cDNA or gDNA that made up the material.

The CDR3 is 14 amino acids. Losses at the gene ends were 4 bases for V and 5 bases for J; bases not matched to a gene: 5. The V gene's germline CDR1 is SNHLY and CDR2 FYNNEI. The source material was peripheral blood. This TCR was recovered from a woman aged 25-40 years with COVID-19, enrolled during active disease. The rearrangement links TRBV2 to TRBJ1-5; 7 bases map to TRBD1. CDR3 bases: TGTGCCAGCAGTGGGAATGACAGGGATCAGCCCCAGCATTTT. It translates to CASSGNDRDQPQHF.